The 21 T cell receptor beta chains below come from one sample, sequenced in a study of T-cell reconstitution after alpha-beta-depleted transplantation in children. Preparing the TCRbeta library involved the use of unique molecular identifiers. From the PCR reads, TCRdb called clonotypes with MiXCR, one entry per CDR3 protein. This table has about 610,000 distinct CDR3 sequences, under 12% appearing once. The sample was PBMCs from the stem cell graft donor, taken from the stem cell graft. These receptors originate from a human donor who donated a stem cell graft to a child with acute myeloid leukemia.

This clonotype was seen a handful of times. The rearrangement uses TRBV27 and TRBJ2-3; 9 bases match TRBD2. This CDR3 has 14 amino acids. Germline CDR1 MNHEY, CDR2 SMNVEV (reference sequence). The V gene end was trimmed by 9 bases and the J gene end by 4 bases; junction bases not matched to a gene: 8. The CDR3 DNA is TGTGCCAGTAAAGCGGGAGGAGACCCAGATACGCAGTATTTT. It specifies CASKAGGDPDTQYF.

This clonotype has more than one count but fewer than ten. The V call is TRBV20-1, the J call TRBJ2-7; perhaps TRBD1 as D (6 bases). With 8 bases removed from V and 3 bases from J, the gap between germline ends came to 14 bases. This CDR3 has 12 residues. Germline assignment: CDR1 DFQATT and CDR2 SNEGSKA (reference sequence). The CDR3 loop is CSPSGTHYEQYF. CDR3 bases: TGCAGTCCTTCCGGGACACACTACGAGCAGTACTTC.

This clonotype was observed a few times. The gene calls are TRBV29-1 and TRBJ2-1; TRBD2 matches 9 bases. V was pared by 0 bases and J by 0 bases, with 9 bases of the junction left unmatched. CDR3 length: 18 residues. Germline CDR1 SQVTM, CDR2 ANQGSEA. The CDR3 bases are TGCAGCGTTGAAGAATCGAGCGGGAGGTCAAGCTCCTACAATGAGCAGTTCTTC. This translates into CSVEESSGRSSSYNEQFF.

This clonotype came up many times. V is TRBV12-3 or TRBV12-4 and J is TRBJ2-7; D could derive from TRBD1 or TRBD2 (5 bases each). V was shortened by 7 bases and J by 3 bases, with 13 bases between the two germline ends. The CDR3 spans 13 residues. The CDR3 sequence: CASTPGRDYEQYF. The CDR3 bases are TGTGCCAGCACGCCGGGACGGGACTACGAGCAGTACTTC.

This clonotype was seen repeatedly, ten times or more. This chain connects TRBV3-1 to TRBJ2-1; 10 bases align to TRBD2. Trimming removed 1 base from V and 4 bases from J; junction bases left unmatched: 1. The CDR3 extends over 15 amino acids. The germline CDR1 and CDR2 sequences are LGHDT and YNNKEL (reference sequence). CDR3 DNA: TGTGCCAGCAGCCAAGCTAGCGGGAGATACAATGAGCAGTTCTTC. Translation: CASSQASGRYNEQFF.

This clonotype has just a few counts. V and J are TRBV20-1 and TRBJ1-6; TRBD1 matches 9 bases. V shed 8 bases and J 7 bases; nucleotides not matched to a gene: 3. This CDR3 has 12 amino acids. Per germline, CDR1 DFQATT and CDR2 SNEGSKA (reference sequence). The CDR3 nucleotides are TGCAGTTCGACAGGGGGGAATTCACCCCTCCACTTT. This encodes CSSTGGNSPLHF.

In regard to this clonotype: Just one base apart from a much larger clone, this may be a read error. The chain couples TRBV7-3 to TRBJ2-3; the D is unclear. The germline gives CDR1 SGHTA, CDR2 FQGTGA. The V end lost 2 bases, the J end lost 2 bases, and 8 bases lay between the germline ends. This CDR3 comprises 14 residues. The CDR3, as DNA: TGTGCCAGCAGCTTAGCGGAGCACACAGATACGCAGTATTTT. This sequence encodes CASSLAEHTDTQYF.

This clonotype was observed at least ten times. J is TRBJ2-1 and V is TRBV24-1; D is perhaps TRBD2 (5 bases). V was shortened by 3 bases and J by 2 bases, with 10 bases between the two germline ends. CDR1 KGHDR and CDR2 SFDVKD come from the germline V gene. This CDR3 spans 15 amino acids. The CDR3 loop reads CATSDIGKTYNEQFF. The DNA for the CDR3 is TGTGCCACCAGTGATATCGGGAAAACCTACAATGAGCAGTTCTTC.

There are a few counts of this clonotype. CDR3 DNA sequence: TGTGCCAGCAGCCTCCGGGACTTTAACACCGGGGAGCTGTTTTTT. Its translation: CASSLRDFNTGELFF. The V and J genes are TRBV7-8 and TRBJ2-2, with D maybe TRBD2 (6 bases). CDR3 length equals 15 residues. Per the germline V gene, CDR1 is SGHVS and CDR2 is FQNEAQ. Trimming stripped 5 bases from V and 2 bases from J, with 12 bases between. The variable domain in full, with the rest retrieved from reference TRBV7-8 and TRBJ2-2, is GAGVSQSPRYKVAKRGQDVALRCDPISGHVSLFWYQQALGQGPEFLTYFQNEAQLDKSGLPSDRFFAERPEGSVSTLKIQRTQQEDSAVYLCASSLRDFNTGELFFGEGSRLTVL.

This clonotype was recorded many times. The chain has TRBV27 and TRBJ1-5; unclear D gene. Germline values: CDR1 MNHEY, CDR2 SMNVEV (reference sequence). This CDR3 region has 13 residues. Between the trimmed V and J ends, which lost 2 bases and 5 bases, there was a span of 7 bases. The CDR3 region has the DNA TGTGCCAGCAGTTTAAGAGACGATCAGCCCCAGCATTTT. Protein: CASSLRDDQPQHF.

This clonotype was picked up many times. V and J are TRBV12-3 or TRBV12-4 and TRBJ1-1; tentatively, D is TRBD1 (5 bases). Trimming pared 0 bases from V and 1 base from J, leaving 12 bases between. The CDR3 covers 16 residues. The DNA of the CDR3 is TGTGCCAGCAGTTTAGCGGGACGGTCCGAGAACACTGAAGCTTTCTTT. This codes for CASSLAGRSENTEAFF.

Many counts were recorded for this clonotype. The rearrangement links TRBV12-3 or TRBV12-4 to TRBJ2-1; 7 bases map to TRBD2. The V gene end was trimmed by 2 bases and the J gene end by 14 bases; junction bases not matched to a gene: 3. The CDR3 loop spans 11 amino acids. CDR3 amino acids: CASSLRDYKFF. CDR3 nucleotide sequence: TGTGCCAGCAGTTTAAGGGACTATAAGTTCTTC.

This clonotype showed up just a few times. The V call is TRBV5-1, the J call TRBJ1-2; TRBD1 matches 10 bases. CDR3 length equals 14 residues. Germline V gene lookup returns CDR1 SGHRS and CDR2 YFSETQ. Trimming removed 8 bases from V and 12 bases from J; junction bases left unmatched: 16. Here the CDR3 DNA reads TGCGCCAGTGCCCCCATCGGGACAGGGGTAGTAAACACCTTC. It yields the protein CASAPIGTGVVNTF.

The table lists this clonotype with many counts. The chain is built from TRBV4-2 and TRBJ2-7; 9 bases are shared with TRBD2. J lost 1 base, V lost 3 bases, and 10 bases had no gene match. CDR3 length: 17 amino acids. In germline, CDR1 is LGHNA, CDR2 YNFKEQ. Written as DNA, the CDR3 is TGTGCCAGCAGCCAGACAGATCGCGGGAGGGGGTCCTACGAGCAGTACTTC. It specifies CASSQTDRGRGSYEQYF.

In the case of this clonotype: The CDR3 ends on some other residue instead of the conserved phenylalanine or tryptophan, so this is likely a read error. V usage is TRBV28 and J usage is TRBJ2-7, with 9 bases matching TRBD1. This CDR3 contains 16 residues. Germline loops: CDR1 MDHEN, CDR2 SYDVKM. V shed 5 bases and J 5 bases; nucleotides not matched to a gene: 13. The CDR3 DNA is TGTGCCAGCAGTACATATAGACAGGGGGAGGTCAACGAGCAGTACATC. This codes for CASSTYRQGEVNEQYI.

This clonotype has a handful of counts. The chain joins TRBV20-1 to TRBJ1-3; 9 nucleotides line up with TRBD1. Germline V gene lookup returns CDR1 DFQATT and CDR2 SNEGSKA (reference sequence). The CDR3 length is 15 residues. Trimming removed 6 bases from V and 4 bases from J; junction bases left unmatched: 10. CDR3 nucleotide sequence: TGCAGTGCCCTGGGGACAGGGACCTCAGGAAACACCATATATTTT. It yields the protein CSALGTGTSGNTIYF.

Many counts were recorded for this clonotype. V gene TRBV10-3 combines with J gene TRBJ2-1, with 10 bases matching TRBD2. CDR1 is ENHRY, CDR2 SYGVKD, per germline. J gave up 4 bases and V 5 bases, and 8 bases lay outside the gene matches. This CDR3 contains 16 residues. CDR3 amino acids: CAISTPETSGYNEQFF. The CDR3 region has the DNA TGTGCCATCAGTACCCCCGAGACTAGCGGGTACAATGAGCAGTTCTTC.

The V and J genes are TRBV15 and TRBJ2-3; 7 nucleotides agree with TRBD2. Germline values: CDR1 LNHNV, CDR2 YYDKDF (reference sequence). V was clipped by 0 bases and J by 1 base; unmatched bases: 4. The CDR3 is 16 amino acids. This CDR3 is CATSRDTTSGTDTQYF. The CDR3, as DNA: TGTGCCACCAGCAGAGATACCACTAGCGGCACAGATACGCAGTATTTT.

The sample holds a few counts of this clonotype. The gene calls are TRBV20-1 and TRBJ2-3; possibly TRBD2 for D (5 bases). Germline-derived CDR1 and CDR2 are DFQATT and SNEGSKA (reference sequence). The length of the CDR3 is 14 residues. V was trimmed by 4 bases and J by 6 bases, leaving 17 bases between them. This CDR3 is CSATKVARVDTQYF. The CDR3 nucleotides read TGCAGTGCTACTAAGGTAGCGCGAGTTGATACGCAGTATTTT.

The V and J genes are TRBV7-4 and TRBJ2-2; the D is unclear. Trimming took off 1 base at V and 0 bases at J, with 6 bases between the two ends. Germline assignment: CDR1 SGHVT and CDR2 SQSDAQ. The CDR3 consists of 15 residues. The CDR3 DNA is TGTGCCAGCAGCTTAGTTAATACGAACACCGGGGAGCTGTTTTTT. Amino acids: CASSLVNTNTGELFF.

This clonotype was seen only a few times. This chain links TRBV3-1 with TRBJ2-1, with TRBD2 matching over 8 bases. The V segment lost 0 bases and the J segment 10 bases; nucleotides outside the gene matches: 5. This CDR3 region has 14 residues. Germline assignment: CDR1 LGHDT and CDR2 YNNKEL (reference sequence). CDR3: CASSQDTSGGEQFF. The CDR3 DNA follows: TGTGCCAGCAGCCAAGATACTAGCGGTGGCGAGCAGTTCTTC.